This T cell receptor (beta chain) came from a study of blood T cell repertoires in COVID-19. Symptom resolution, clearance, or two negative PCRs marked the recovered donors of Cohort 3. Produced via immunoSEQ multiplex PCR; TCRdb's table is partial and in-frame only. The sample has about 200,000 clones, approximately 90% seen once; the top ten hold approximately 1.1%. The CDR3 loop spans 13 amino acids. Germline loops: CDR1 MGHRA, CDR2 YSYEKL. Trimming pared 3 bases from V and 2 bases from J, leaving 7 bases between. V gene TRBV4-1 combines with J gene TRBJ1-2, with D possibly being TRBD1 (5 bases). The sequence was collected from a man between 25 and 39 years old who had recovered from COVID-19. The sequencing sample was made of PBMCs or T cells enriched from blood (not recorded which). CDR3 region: CASSHSGNYGYTF. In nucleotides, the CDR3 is TGCGCCAGCAGCCATTCAGGGAACTATGGCTACACCTTC.